The clone carrying this TCR beta chain was seen more than once but under ten times. The data belong to a study of T cell repertoires in cytomegalovirus infection. Each CDR3 protein gets one entry after TCRdb re-called the reads with MiXCR. The data show about 250,000 distinct CDR3 sequences, 12% seen once. Germline loops: CDR1 SGHTA, CDR2 FQGNSA. V was clipped by 8 bases and J by 3 bases, with 16 bases between them. The CDR3 totals 14 residues. Sequenced input: PBMCs. J is TRBJ1-1 and V is TRBV7-2; D is undetermined. This TCR came from a human donor in good health (CMV status not recorded). Some clones in this sample may be carry-over from other donors' samples. The DNA of the CDR3 is TGTGCCAGCGGTTATAAGACAAAGGACACTGAAGCTTTCTTT. Amino acids: CASGYKTKDTEAFF.